The 10 T cell receptor beta chains in this list originate from one sample, sequenced in a study of blood T cell repertoires in COVID-19. Data came from immunoSEQ multiplex PCR; TCRdb stores just in-frame clones and leaves some out. The sample has around 200,000 clones, 86% seen once. Sample: peripheral blood. The receptors derive from a woman of 80 years or more in a cohort sampled during active or convalescent COVID-19.

The J gene is TRBJ2-6, the V gene TRBV27; no clear D. Per the germline V gene, CDR1 is MNHEY and CDR2 is SMNVEV (reference sequence). The CDR3 is 14 residues long. Between the trimmed V and J ends, which lost 3 bases and 1 base, there was a span of 4 bases. The CDR3 nucleotides are TGTGCCAGCAGTTTTCAATCTGGGGCCAACGTCCTGACTTTC. Protein sequence: CASSFQSGANVLTF.

The V call is TRBV7-8, the J call TRBJ1-2, with D unresolved. CDR3 length: 13 amino acids. Germline-derived CDR1 and CDR2 are SGHVS and FQNEAQ. Trimming removed 2 bases at V and 8 bases at J, with 12 bases between. The CDR3 DNA sequence: TGTGCCAGCAGCTTATATCAGGCATCCGGCTACACCTTC. Translating it yields CASSLYQASGYTF.

V is TRBV29-1 and J is TRBJ1-1; D might be TRBD1 (5 bases). Germline V gene data show CDR1 as SQVTM and CDR2 as ANQGSEA. The CDR3 is 13 amino acids. Trimming pared 6 bases from V and 4 bases from J, leaving 15 bases between. The CDR3 coding sequence is TGCAGCGTGACCCAGCAGGGTAGCACTGAAGCTTTCTTT. Translating gives CSVTQQGSTEAFF.

The chain recombines TRBV30 with TRBJ2-7, with 7 bases identical to TRBD2. CDR1 is GTSNPN and CDR2 is SVGIG in the germline V gene (reference sequence). The CDR3 runs 15 residues. V lost 3 bases to trimming and J lost 3 bases; unmatched junction nucleotides: 11. The CDR3 DNA follows: TGTGCCTGGAGCGATACCCTCAAGCGGGGCTACGAGCAGTACTTC. It yields the protein CAWSDTLKRGYEQYF.

The rearrangement joins TRBV3-1 (or the pseudogene TRBV3-2) to TRBJ2-2; 9 bases align to TRBD2. This CDR3 spans 16 amino acids. The J segment lost 5 bases and the V segment lost 4 bases, leaving 8 bases of the junction unmatched. Germline V gene data show CDR1 as LGHDT and CDR2 as YNNKEL (reference sequence). CDR3 DNA: TGTGCCAGCAGCCCGAAGGGACTAGCTGGGACCGGGGAGCTGTTTTTT. Protein: CASSPKGLAGTGELFF.

V gene TRBV10-3 combines with J gene TRBJ2-7; D possibly corresponds to TRBD1 (6 bases). This CDR3 has 14 residues. Germline loops: CDR1 ENHRY, CDR2 SYGVKD. Trimming pared 6 bases from V and 4 bases from J, leaving 16 bases between. CDR3 sequence: CAIRWDKLPYEQYF. CDR3 bases: TGTGCCATCAGGTGGGACAAGCTTCCTTACGAGCAGTACTTC.

This CDR3 reads CASSYSRVYYTEAFF. In nucleotides, the CDR3 is TGTGCCAGCAGTTATAGTCGGGTGTACTACACTGAAGCTTTCTTT. The chain carries TRBV6-2 or TRBV6-3 and TRBJ1-1; D call uncertain. Germline loops: CDR1 MNHEY, CDR2 SVGEGT. The CDR3 covers 15 residues. V was pared by 3 bases and J by 3 bases, with 14 bases between.

This sequence joins TRBV2 and TRBJ1-5; 8 bases are shared with TRBD1. J was trimmed by 3 bases and V by 4 bases; bases with no gene match: 8. CDR3 length: 16 residues. Germline V gene lookup returns CDR1 SNHLY and CDR2 FYNNEI. DNA for the CDR3: TGTGCCAGCAGTGCCCAGACAGGGGCAAACAATCAGCCCCAGCATTTT. Translation gives CASSAQTGANNQPQHF.

The J gene is TRBJ2-1, the V gene TRBV4-1; D might be TRBD1 (6 bases). The germline V gene has CDR1 MGHRA and CDR2 YSYEKL. Trimming shortened V by 3 bases and J by 1 base, and 19 bases separated the two germline ends. This CDR3 has 18 amino acids. CDR3 residues: CASSQGAQMGFSYNEQFF. Written as DNA, the CDR3 is TGCGCCAGCAGCCAGGGGGCCCAAATGGGGTTTTCCTACAATGAGCAGTTCTTC.

The chain carries TRBV18 and TRBJ2-7; possibly TRBD2 for D (5 bases). V lost 3 bases to trimming and J lost 4 bases, with 19 bases between them. Germline CDR1 KGHSH, CDR2 LQKENI. This CDR3 is built from 16 residues. In DNA, the CDR3 is TGTGCCAGCTCACCCATAACTGCGGGTGATTATTACGAGCAGTACTTC. Protein sequence: CASSPITAGDYYEQYF.